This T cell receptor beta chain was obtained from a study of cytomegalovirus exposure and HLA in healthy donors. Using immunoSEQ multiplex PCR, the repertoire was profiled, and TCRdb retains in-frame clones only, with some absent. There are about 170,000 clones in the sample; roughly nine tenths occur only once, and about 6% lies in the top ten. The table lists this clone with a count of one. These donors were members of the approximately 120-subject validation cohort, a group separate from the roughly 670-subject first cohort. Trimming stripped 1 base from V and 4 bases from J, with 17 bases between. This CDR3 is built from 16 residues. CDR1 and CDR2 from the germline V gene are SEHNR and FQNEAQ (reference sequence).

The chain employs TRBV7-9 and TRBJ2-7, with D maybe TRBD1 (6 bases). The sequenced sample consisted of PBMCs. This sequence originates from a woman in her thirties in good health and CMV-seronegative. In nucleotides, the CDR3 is TGTGCCAGCAGCTTAGTTTGGGACACCGCTGATTACGAGCAGTACTTC. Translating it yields CASSLVWDTADYEQYF.